This note documents a single T cell receptor beta chain sequence. This specimen belongs to a study of blood T cell repertoires in COVID-19. Across the study: Samples came from the United States, Italy and Spain, spanning acute and convalescent COVID-19.

In the study's own analysis: Estimated nucleated cell counts came from reference gene primer amplification. TCRdb keeps only in-frame clones here, not all; method: immunoSEQ multiplex PCR. That table is the source of V, J and clone size, and D and trimming were worked out from the DNA. The sample includes some 390,000 clones, around 87% of them seen just once. The TCR was taken from an older woman with COVID-19, enrolled during active disease. Sequencing was done on a sample of peripheral blood.

CDR3 nucleotide sequence: TGTGCCACCAGTGACCGACAGGGGGCCCGTGAGCAGTTCTTC. Translation gives CATSDRQGAREQFF. This chain joins TRBV24-1 and TRBJ2-1, with 10 nucleotides matching TRBD1. The junction had 5 bases not matched to a gene; V was cut back by 4 bases and J by 9 bases. Germline values: CDR1 KGHDR, CDR2 SFDVKD. The CDR3 sequence is 14 residues long.